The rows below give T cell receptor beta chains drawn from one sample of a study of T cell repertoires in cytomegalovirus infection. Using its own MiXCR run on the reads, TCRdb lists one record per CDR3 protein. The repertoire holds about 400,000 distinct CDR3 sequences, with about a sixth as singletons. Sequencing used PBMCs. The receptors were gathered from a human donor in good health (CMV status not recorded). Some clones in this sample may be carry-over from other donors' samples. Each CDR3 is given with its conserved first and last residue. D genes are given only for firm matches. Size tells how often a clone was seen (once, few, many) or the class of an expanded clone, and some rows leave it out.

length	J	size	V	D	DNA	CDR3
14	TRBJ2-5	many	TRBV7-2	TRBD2	TGTGCCAGCAGACAAGCGGGAGGACAAGAGACCCAGTACTTC	CASRQAGGQETQYF
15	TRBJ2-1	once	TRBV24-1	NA	TGTGCCACCAGTGATTTGGTAAGCTCCTACAATGAGCAGTTCTTC	CATSDLVSSYNEQFF
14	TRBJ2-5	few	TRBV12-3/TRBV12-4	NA	TGTGCCAGCAGCGCGGGACAGAGCCAAGAGACCCAGTACTTC	CASSAGQSQETQYF
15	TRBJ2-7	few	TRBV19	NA	TGTGCCAGTAGCTTCACCGGGACCGGCGCCTACGAGCAGTACTTC	CASSFTGTGAYEQYF
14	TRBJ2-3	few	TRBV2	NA	TGTGCCAGCCTCGGGGGGCTCTCCACAGATACGCAGTATTTT	CASLGGLSTDTQYF
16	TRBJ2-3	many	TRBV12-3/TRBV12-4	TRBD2	TGTGCCAGCAGTTTCCTAGCGGGGGGAGGCACAGATACGCAGTATTTT	CASSFLAGGGTDTQYF
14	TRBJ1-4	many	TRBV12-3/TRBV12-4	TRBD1	TGTGCCAGCAGCAAGGACAGGGGGCTTGAAAAACTGTTTTTT	CASSKDRGLEKLFF
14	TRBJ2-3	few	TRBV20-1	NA	TGCAGTGCTAGGACCCGAACATACACAGATACGCAGTATTTT	CSARTRTYTDTQYF
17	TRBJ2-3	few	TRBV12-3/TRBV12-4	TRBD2	TGTGCCAGCAGTTCGCTACTAGCGGGAGGGCTCACAGATACGCAGTATTTT	CASSSLLAGGLTDTQYF
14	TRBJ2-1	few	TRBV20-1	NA	TGCAGTGCCGATCCCAGGGGGGCAAACAATGAGCAGTTCTTC	CSADPRGANNEQFF
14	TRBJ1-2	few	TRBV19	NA	TGTGCCAGTAGTATGAGAACAGAAAACTATGGCTACACCTTC	CASSMRTENYGYTF
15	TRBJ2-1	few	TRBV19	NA	TGTGCCAGTAGCGACTTGATTACTAGGCCTTTTGAGCAGTTCTTC	CASSDLITRPFEQFF
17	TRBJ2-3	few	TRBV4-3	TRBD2	TGCGCCAGCAGCCGCCGACTAGCCAAAAGTCTCACAGATACGCAGTATTTT	CASSRRLAKSLTDTQYF
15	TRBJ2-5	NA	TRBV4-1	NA	TGCGCCAGCAGCCAACTCCTGACAGGTCAGAAGACCCAGTACTTC	CASSQLLTGQKTQYF
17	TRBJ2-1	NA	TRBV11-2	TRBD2	TGTGCCAGCAGCTTCCGACTAGCGGGAGGGCCGTTGGATGAGCAGTTCTTC	CASSFRLAGGPLDEQFF
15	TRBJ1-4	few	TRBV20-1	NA	TGCAGTGCTCTCCAACGGGCTTGGGGGGATGAAAAACTGTTTTTT	CSALQRAWGDEKLFF
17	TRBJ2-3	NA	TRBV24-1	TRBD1	TGTGCCACCAGTGACCCCGCCGGGACAGCACTGGGGGATACGCAGTATTTT	CATSDPAGTALGDTQYF
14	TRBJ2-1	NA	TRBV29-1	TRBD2	TGCAGCGTCACGCGGGGGGGCGGCCACAATGAGCAGTTCTTC	CSVTRGGGHNEQFF
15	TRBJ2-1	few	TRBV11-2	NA	TGTGCCAGCAGCTTTCGAGGTCTAAATAAGGATGAGCAGTTCTTC	CASSFRGLNKDEQFF
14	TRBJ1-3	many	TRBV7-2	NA	TGTGCCAGCAGCCCGACTCTCTCTGGAAACACCATATATTTT	CASSPTLSGNTIYF
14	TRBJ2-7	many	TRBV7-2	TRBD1	TGTGCCAGCAGCGCCGACAGGGGGGCCTACGAGCAGTACTTC	CASSADRGAYEQYF
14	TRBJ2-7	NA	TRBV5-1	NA	TGCGCCAGCAGCTTGGACAGGGACCGCTACGAGCAGTACTTC	CASSLDRDRYEQYF
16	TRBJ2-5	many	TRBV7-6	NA	TGTGCCAGCAGCTCCCACCCCCGTCGGGAGTGGGAGACCCAGTACTTC	CASSSHPRREWETQYF